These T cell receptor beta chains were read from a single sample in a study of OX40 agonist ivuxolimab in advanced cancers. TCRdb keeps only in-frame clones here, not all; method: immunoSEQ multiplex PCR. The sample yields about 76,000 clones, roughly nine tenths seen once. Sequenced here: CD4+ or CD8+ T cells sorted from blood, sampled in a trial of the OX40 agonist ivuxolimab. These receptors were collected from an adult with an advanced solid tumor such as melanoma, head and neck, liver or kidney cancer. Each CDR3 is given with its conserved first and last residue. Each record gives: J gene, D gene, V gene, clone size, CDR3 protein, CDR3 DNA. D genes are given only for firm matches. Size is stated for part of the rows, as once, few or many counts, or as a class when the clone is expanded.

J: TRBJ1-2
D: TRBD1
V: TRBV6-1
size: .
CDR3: CAIKGGVVGYGYTF
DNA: TGTGCCATTAAAGGGGGCGTGGTGGGTTATGGCTACACCTTC

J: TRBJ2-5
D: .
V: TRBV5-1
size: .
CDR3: CASRGHPSQETQYF
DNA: TGCGCCAGCAGGGGACACCCTTCACAAGAGACCCAGTACTTC

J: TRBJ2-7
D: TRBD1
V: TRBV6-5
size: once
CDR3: CASSRTGGFSYEQYF
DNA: TGTGCCAGCAGTCGGACAGGTGGGTTCTCCTACGAGCAGTACTTC

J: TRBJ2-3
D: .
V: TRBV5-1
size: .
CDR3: CASGLGGQGDTQYF
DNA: TGCGCCAGCGGTTTGGGGGGGCAAGGAGATACGCAGTATTTT

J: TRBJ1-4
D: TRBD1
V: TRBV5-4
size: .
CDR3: CASSSSGTGGAFEKLFF
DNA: TGTGCCAGCAGCTCGTCCGGGACAGGGGGCGCATTCGAAAAACTGTTTTTT

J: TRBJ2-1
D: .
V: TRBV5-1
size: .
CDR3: CASSLGAPGDEQFF
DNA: TGCGCCAGCAGCTTGGGGGCACCAGGGGATGAGCAGTTCTTC

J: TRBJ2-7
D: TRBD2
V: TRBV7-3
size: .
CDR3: CASSLSIAGGTYEQYF
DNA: TGTGCCAGCAGCCTATCCATAGCGGGAGGGACGTACGAGCAGTACTTC

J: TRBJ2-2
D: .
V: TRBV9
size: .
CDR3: CASSPRDGRNTGELFF
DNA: TGTGCCAGCAGCCCCCGGGACGGACGGAACACCGGGGAGCTGTTTTTT

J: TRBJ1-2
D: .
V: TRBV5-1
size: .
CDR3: CASSLEVALGYTF
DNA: TGCGCCAGCAGCTTGGAGGTCGCCTTGGGCTACACCTTC

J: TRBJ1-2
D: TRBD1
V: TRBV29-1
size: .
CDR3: CSVERTGAVGYTF
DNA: TGCAGCGTTGAACGGACAGGGGCGGTTGGCTACACCTTC

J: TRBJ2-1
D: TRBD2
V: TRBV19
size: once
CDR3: CASGLVYEQFF
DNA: TGTGCCAGTGGACTAGTCTATGAGCAGTTCTTC

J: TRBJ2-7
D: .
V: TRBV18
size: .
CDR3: CASSPGSGSYEQYF
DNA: TGTGCCAGCTCCCCAGGTTCAGGCTCCTACGAGCAGTACTTC

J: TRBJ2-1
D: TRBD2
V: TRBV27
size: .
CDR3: CASRRTSGSYEQFF
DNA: TGTGCCAGCAGGCGGACTAGCGGGAGTTATGAGCAGTTCTTC

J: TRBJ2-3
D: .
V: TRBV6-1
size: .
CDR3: CASSSGLAPDTQYF
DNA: TGTGCCAGCAGTTCAGGGTTAGCCCCAGATACGCAGTATTTT

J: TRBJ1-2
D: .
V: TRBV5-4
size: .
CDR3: CASSRGTPATENYGYTF
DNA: TGTGCCAGCAGCCGCGGGACCCCCGCGACGGAAAACTATGGCTACACCTTC

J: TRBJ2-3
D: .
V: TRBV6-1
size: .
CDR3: CASTHRGETDTQYF
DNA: TGTGCCAGCACCCATCGGGGTGAGACAGATACGCAGTATTTT

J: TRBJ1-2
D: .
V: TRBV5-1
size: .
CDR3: CASSLFTDSGGYTF
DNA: TGCGCCAGCAGCTTGTTTACAGACTCGGGTGGCTACACCTTC

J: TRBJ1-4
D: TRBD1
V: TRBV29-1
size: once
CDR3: CSETSQGGSNEKLFF
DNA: TGCAGCGAAACCTCCCAGGGGGGGTCTAATGAAAAACTGTTTTTT

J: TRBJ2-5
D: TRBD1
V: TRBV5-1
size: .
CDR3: CASSPGQNQETQYF
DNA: TGCGCCAGCAGCCCGGGACAGAACCAAGAGACCCAGTACTTC

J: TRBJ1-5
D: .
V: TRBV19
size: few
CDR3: CASSIREYNQPQHF
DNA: TGTGCCAGTAGTATTAGGGAGTACAATCAGCCCCAGCATTTT

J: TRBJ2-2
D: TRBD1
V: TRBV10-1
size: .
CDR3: CASSRDRAPNTGELFF
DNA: TGCGCCAGCAGTCGGGACAGAGCTCCGAACACCGGGGAGCTGTTTTTT

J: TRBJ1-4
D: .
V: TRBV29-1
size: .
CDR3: CSVNGPNEKLFF
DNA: TGCAGCGTTAATGGTCCTAATGAAAAACTGTTTTTT

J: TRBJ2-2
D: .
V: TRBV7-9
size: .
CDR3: CASSVFGRVSNTGELFF
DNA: TGTGCCAGCAGCGTTTTCGGCAGGGTGAGCAACACCGGGGAGCTGTTTTTT

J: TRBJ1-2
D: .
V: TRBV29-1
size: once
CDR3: CSVEVLGYGYTF
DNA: TGCAGCGTTGAAGTTTTGGGGTATGGCTACACCTTC

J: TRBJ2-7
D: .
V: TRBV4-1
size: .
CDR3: CASSQGPPQPGLGYEQYF
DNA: TGCGCCAGCAGCCAAGGCCCCCCTCAGCCGGGTCTAGGCTACGAGCAGTACTTC

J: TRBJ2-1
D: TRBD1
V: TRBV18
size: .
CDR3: CASSPGAGGYNEQFF
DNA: TGTGCCAGCTCACCAGGAGCAGGGGGATACAATGAGCAGTTCTTC

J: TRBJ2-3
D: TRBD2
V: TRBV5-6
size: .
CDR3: CASGRLAQPDTQYF
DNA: TGTGCCAGCGGTCGACTAGCGCAACCAGATACGCAGTATTTT

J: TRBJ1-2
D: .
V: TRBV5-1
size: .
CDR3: CASSGQEYGYTF
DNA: TGCGCCAGCAGCGGGCAGGAGTATGGCTACACCTTC

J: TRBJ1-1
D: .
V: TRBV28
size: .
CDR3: CASKWGYTEAFF
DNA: TGTGCCAGCAAGTGGGGGTACACTGAAGCTTTCTTT

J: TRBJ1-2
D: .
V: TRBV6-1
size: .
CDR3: CASRENYGYTF
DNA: TGTGCCAGCAGGGAAAACTATGGCTACACCTTC

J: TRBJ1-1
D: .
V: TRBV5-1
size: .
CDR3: CASSLDPVGTEAFF
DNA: TGCGCCAGCAGCTTGGATCCCGTCGGCACTGAAGCTTTCTTT

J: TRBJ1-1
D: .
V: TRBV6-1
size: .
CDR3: CASSEGTKSRGAFF
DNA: TGTGCCAGCAGTGAAGGGACAAAAAGTAGAGGAGCTTTCTTT

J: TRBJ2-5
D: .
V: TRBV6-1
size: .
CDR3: CASSLDGRTQYF
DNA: TGTGCCAGCAGTTTGGACGGGCGGACCCAGTACTTC

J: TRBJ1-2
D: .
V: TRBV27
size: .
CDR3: CASSLDPVYGYTF
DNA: TGTGCCAGCAGTTTGGATCCCGTCTATGGCTACACCTTC

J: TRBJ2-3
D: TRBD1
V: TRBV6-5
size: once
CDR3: CASSTGTGGPDTQYF
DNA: TGTGCCAGCAGTACCGGGACAGGGGGCCCAGATACGCAGTATTTT

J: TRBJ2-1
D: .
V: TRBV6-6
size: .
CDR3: CASSYNRVNEQFF
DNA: TGTGCCAGCAGTTATAACAGGGTCAATGAGCAGTTCTTC

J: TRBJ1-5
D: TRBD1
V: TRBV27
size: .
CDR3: CASSSGGRIWQPQHF
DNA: TGTGCCAGCAGTTCAGGGGGACGGATTTGGCAGCCCCAGCATTTT

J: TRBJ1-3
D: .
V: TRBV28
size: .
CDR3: CASSNLVGGLGGNTIYF
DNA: TGTGCCAGCAGTAATCTCGTGGGGGGCTTAGGCGGAAACACCATATATTTT

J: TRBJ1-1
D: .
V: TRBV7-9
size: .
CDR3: CASSFGGYGRTEAFF
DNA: TGTGCCAGCAGTTTCGGGGGTTATGGGCGCACTGAAGCTTTCTTT

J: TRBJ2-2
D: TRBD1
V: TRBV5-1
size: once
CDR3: CASSLRQGANGELFF
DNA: TGCGCCAGCAGCTTGAGACAGGGGGCTAACGGGGAGCTGTTTTTT

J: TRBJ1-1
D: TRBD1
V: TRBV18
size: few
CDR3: CASSPRPGGTEAFF
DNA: TGTGCCAGCTCACCACGTCCAGGGGGCACTGAAGCTTTCTTT

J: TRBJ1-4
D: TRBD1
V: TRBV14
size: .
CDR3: CASSQDRGQGVNEKLFF
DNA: TGTGCCAGCAGCCAAGATCGGGGACAGGGGGTTAATGAAAAACTGTTTTTT

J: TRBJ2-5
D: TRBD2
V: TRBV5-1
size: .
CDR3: CASSWKTGGPRWQETQYF
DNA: TGCGCCAGCAGCTGGAAAACGGGAGGGCCGAGGTGGCAAGAGACCCAGTACTTC

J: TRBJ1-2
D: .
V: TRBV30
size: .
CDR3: CALDRNYGYTF
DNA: TGTGCCTTAGACAGGAACTATGGCTACACCTTC

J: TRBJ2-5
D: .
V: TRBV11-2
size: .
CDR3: CASSRFSGAETQYF
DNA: TGTGCCAGCAGCCGGTTCAGTGGGGCGGAGACCCAGTACTTC

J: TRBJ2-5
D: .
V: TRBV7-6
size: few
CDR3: CASSLRPRGETQYF
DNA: TGTGCCAGCAGCTTAAGGCCCCGTGGAGAGACCCAGTACTTC

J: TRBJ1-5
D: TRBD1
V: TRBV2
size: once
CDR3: CASKGGAGNQPQHF
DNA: TGTGCCAGCAAAGGGGGCGCGGGCAATCAGCCCCAGCATTTT

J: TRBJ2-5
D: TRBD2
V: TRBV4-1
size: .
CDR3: CASSQEPGLAGGQETQYF
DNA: TGCGCCAGCAGCCAAGAGCCGGGACTAGCGGGGGGACAAGAGACCCAGTACTTC